What follows is one TCR beta chain and its context. What antigen it recognizes has not been identified. Per-nucleotide qualities are absent, and no much larger clonotype sits a single base away. The sample belongs to a study of T cell responses to AZD1222 COVID-19 vaccine (dated by TCRdb to about 2021). Looking at the study overall: AZD1222 recipients whose second dose came at about 4 weeks and those whose second dose came at about 12 weeks were combined into one group, since spike-specific TCR depth and breadth did not differ between the two schedules. A total of 230 to 250 trial participants underwent TCR sequencing, of whom 207 received two doses of AZD1222 and around 26 received two doses of the MenACWY control vaccine. Trial participants were enrolled by age into subgroups of 18-55, 56-69 and 70-plus years, and about 150, 27 and 61 TCR-sequenced participants, respectively, were included in these subgroups. The paper as a whole reports these results and caveats: No day 14 peak-response samples were available, so repertoires were characterized only after the peak T cell response. Most participants were white British and females outnumbered males, and the authors suggested that clonal diversity may have been underestimated. In the small 56-69-year group, the increase in depth fell short of significance, most likely because of low power. CD4 TCRs associated with the vaccine covered the entire spike protein, and the dominant responses were in regions 160-218 and 743-854. After two AZD1222 doses, spike-specific TCR breadth and depth were significantly higher than at day 0 and than in MenACWY recipients. Reportedly, almost half of the unique spike-specific TCRs recognized epitopes lying outside the regions that are mutated in the B.1.351 and B.1.1.7 variants. Conclusions about previously exposed vaccinees were limited because only a handful of AZD1222 recipients were SARS-CoV-2 seropositive at baseline.

The CDR3 regions of human TCRbeta chains were subjected to immunosequencing. The authors processed their data as follows. TCRs in the repertoires were matched against a reference library of SARS-CoV-2-specific TCRs that had been generated with the MIRA antigen-specificity platform. Breadth was defined as the fraction of unique TCRs that were SARS-CoV-2-associated, and depth was defined as the fraction of total T cells that were SARS-CoV-2-associated. Each spike-specific TCR was assigned to its reactive spike region and to a CD4 or CD8 class using the MIRA data. Log10-transformed breadth and depth values were compared by one-way ANOVA with Sidak's multiple comparisons tests. Imported from immuneACCESS, the table was reduced by TCRdb to in-frame sequences with V and J called. These copies leave out some clones; in studies compared against another copy, an unresolved V gene accounts for under half, and the cause of the remainder is not known. V and J calls and clone size are those listed in that table; D and trimming were worked out from the DNA. This sample is represented by approximately 110,000 clones; approximately 87% of them were singletons. The top ten clones comprise under 3% of the sample.

The sample's time point, from its label and the paper: baseline before first vaccination. Vaccinee samples came from UK trials COV001 and COV002, including a single-blind randomized controlled phase 2/3 trial of AZD1222 (ChAdOx1 nCoV-19) in healthy adults. For TCRbeta chain sequencing, PBMC samples were collected from trial participants at day 0 and at day 28 after the second dose. The germline ends are 11 bases apart after V is trimmed by 6 bases and J by 6 bases. CDR1 LNHDA and CDR2 SQIVND were looked up in the germline V gene (reference sequence). The CDR3 runs 12 residues from the cysteine to the phenylalanine. Of all the DNA, just the CDR3 is kept, 36 bases in frame from base 1.

The sequenced sample was peripheral blood, obtained on day 0 of AZD1222 vaccination. This TCR came from an adult in good health. The chain uses TRBV19 and TRBJ1-1; 5 matching bases give a weak D call of TRBD1. DNA sequence: TGTGCCAGTAGGCAGGGAGTAGCTGAAGCTTTCTTT. The translation is CASRQGVAEAFF.